This TCR beta chain was observed in a study of post-analysis software for immune sequencing data. Study details: The patients showed relapsing-remitting, secondary progressive and progressive-relapsing multiple sclerosis courses. Notes on the study in general: Controls showed lower frequencies than patients for roughly five TRBV segments, and TRBV5-6, TRBV5-1 and TRBV20-1 were among these.

From germline, CDR1 is SNHLY and CDR2 FYNNEI. The CDR3 spans 14 residues. The V and J ends lost 7 bases and 13 bases respectively, with 23 bases between them. This clonotype was detected only once. As yet, its antigen is unknown. Every TCR beta cDNA library bore unique molecular identifiers. Each sample of roughly 0.9 to 11 million input T cells yielded around 500,000 cDNA molecules, so each molecule approximated one T cell. TCRdb redid the calling of the PCR reads with MiXCR, one entry per CDR3 protein. The data show about 620,000 distinct CDR3 sequences, about 40% seen once. The chain is built from TRBV2 and TRBJ2-4; the D is unclear. This clonotype was obtained from a girl under 18 with multiple sclerosis. The sample comprised blood. The CDR3 DNA reads as TGTGCCAGCACCGCCAAGGCGTTGGGCAGTGAGCAGTACTTC. Protein sequence: CASTAKALGSEQYF.